What follows are 25 T cell receptor beta chains derived from one specimen sequenced in a study of OX40 agonist ivuxolimab in advanced cancers. Some clones are missing from TCRdb's copy, which holds only in-frame ones; the method was immunoSEQ multiplex PCR. The sample yields about 110,000 clones, more than 85% seen once. Sequences were derived from CD4+ or CD8+ T cells sorted from blood, sampled in a trial of the OX40 agonist ivuxolimab. Every receptor here comes from an adult with an advanced solid tumor such as melanoma, head and neck, liver or kidney cancer.

V and J are TRBV28 and TRBJ2-3; D gene uncertain. The CDR3 spans 11 residues. Germline values: CDR1 MDHEN, CDR2 SYDVKM. Between the trimmed V and J ends, which lost 4 bases and 9 bases, there was a span of 8 bases. The CDR3 region has the DNA TGTGCCAGCAGTTCTGTGGGGACGCAGTATTTT. Its translation is CASSSVGTQYF.

The chain links TRBV6-5 to TRBJ2-5; no clear D. The J call may be wrong; the DNA end is better matched by TRBJ2-7. There are 11 residues in the CDR3. The germline V gene has CDR1 MNHEY and CDR2 SVGAGI. CDR3 DNA: TGTGCCAGCAGCGGACGTTACGAGCAGTACTTC. Translation gives CASSGRYEQYF.

The chain has TRBV28 and TRBJ1-1; TRBD1 agrees at 8 bases. Losses at the gene ends were 5 bases for V and 4 bases for J; bases not matched to a gene: 18. CDR1 is MDHEN, CDR2 SYDVKM, per germline. This CDR3 comprises 18 residues. The CDR3 bases are TGTGCCAGCAGTCCCTCCCCGGGACAGGAGGGAGGTGGCACTGAAGCTTTCTTT. Translating gives CASSPSPGQEGGGTEAFF. The full variable domain, in which reference TRBV28 and TRBJ1-1 provide the parts outside the CDR3, is DVKVTQSSRYLVKRTGEKVFLECVQDMDHENMFWYRQDPGLGLRLIYFSYDVKMKEKGDIPEGYSVSREKKERFSLILESASTNQTSMYLCASSPSPGQEGGGTEAFFGQGTRLTVV.

The V and J genes are TRBV5-1 and TRBJ2-7; D is perhaps TRBD1 (5 bases). CDR3 length: 16 residues. Germline values: CDR1 SGHRS, CDR2 YFSETQ. V was clipped by 4 bases and J by 0 bases, with 17 bases between them. DNA of the CDR3: TGCGCCAGCAGCCCGGGTGGGGCAGGCGGCTCCTACGAGCAGTACTTC. Protein: CASSPGGAGGSYEQYF.

This rearrangement joins TRBV28 to TRBJ1-1, with D unclear. The CDR3 has 12 residues. Looked up from germline, CDR1 is MDHEN and CDR2 is SYDVKM. V was cut by 5 bases and J by 0 bases, with 4 bases left in between. The CDR3 is CASSILNTEAFF. The CDR3 DNA reads as TGTGCCAGCAGTATCCTGAACACTGAAGCTTTCTTT.

This chain connects TRBV18 to TRBJ2-1; 7 bases are a match to TRBD1. The CDR3 has 14 amino acids. Germline V gene data show CDR1 as KGHSH and CDR2 as LQKENI. Unmatched junction bases numbered 5, after V lost 4 bases and J lost 5 bases. The CDR3 protein is CASSLHRGDNEQFF. The CDR3 DNA follows: TGTGCCAGCTCACTTCACAGGGGCGACAATGAGCAGTTCTTC.

V gene TRBV7-6 combines with J gene TRBJ2-2; 8 nucleotides match TRBD1. The V and J ends lost 5 bases and 7 bases, in that order; junction bases with no gene match: 12. There are 16 residues in the CDR3. CDR1 SGHVS and CDR2 FNYEAQ come from the germline V gene. The CDR3 loop reads CASSSPRTGIDGELFF. CDR3 in DNA: TGTGCCAGCAGCAGTCCGAGGACAGGGATCGACGGGGAGCTGTTTTTT.

This chain joins TRBV30 and TRBJ2-2, with 7 bases matching TRBD2. This CDR3 is built from 14 residues. The trim removed 7 bases at V and 1 base at J, leaving 6 bases unmatched. CDR1 GTSNPN and CDR2 SVGIG come from the germline V gene (reference sequence). In DNA, the CDR3 is TGTGCCTCCCGGGGAGGGGTGAACACCGGGGAGCTGTTTTTT. It is translated as CASRGGVNTGELFF.

The chain joins TRBV29-1 to TRBJ2-5; D is unclear. The CDR3 sequence is 10 residues long. V was cut by 6 bases and J by 3 bases, with 5 bases left in between. Germline V gene sequence: CDR1 SQVTM, CDR2 ANQGSEA. In DNA form, the CDR3 reads TGCAGCGTCGGAGAAGAGACCCAGTACTTC. Protein: CSVGEETQYF.

This clone was found a few times. The chain links TRBV28 to TRBJ1-1; D gene uncertain. Germline CDR1 MDHEN, CDR2 SYDVKM. The CDR3 has 13 amino acids. Trimming took 9 bases from V and 4 from J, leaving 15 bases between them. The CDR3 spells CASPSGSGTEAFF. The CDR3 region has the DNA TGTGCCAGTCCGTCCGGGTCGGGCACTGAAGCTTTCTTT.

The count of this clone is one. The gene calls are TRBV4-3 and TRBJ1-3; D not certain. In germline, CDR1 is LGHNA, CDR2 YSLEER. V dropped 0 bases and J dropped 0 bases, with 9 bases sitting between them. The CDR3 length is 16 residues. The CDR3 DNA reads TGCGCCAGCAGCCAAGAAACAAGCCTCTCTGGAAACACCATATATTTT. Amino acid sequence: CASSQETSLSGNTIYF.

J is TRBJ2-1 and V is TRBV27; D is unresolved. Germline V gene data show CDR1 as MNHEY and CDR2 as SMNVEV (reference sequence). Trimming left V 4 bases short and J 7 bases short, with 17 bases between. This CDR3 has 15 amino acids. The CDR3 bases are TGTGCCAGCAGTTCCCCTTCGTCCAATTTAAATGAGCAGTTCTTC. It codes for CASSSPSSNLNEQFF.

This chain uses TRBV28 with TRBJ2-7; TRBD2 matches 13 bases. This CDR3 has 17 residues. V trimming: 3 bases; J trimming: 7 bases; junction bases outside the gene matches: 12. Germline values: CDR1 MDHEN, CDR2 SYDVKM. The CDR3 DNA reads as TGTGCCAGCAGTTTCCCTATAACTAGCGGGAGGGCCGAAGAGCAGTACTTC. Its protein is CASSFPITSGRAEEQYF.

The V gene is TRBV7-3, the J gene TRBJ2-1; 10 bases agree with TRBD2. Trimming took 5 bases from V and 7 from J; bases not matched to a gene: 11. This CDR3 region has 16 residues. Germline V lookup: CDR1 SGHTA, CDR2 FQGTGA. The DNA of the CDR3 is TGTGCCAGCAGCCTCGGGACTAGCGTGCGGGCGAATGAGCAGTTCTTC. Translation gives CASSLGTSVRANEQFF.

The rearrangement joins TRBV7-3 to TRBJ2-5; D not certain. The CDR3 is made up of 15 amino acids. Per germline, CDR1 SGHTA and CDR2 FQGTGA. V shed 4 bases and J shed 5 bases, with 17 bases lying between them. In DNA, the CDR3 is TGTGCCAGCAGCTCACGGGCTCACCTCTGGGAGACCCAGTACTTC. This sequence encodes CASSSRAHLWETQYF.

V is TRBV19 and J is TRBJ2-2, with 8 nucleotides matching TRBD1. J was trimmed by 7 bases and V by 4 bases; bases with no gene match: 8. This CDR3 region has 15 residues. Germline values: CDR1 LNHDA, CDR2 SQIVND (reference sequence). The CDR3 region has the DNA TGTGCCAGTAGTACCCGCCAGGGGGCGGACGGGGAGCTGTTTTTT. Protein sequence: CASSTRQGADGELFF.

The CDR3 DNA reads TGTGCCACCAGCAGAGAAGTGAGGGGCTGGGATCAGCCCCAGCATTTT. Protein sequence: CATSREVRGWDQPQHF. This rearrangement joins TRBV15 to TRBJ1-5, with D possibly matching TRBD1 (5 bases). The CDR3 extends over 16 amino acids. The V gene lost 0 bases and the J gene lost 5 bases, with 14 bases spanning the gap. Germline V gives CDR1 LNHNV, CDR2 YYDKDF (reference sequence).

The chain combines TRBV6-5 with TRBJ1-6; D gene ambiguous. CDR3 length: 13 residues. Germline V gene data show CDR1 as MNHEY and CDR2 as SVGAGI. V was trimmed by 6 bases and J by 10 bases, leaving 13 bases between them. The CDR3 region has the DNA TGTGCCAGCAGGACGGGAGGCGGGTCACCCCTCCACTTT. Translated, it gives CASRTGGGSPLHF.

In regard to this clone: This same CDR3 is encoded by further DNA sequences in the sample. The chain links TRBV7-2 to TRBJ2-1; D gene ambiguous. This CDR3 has 12 amino acids. Germline CDR1 is SGHTA and CDR2 is FQGNSA. V shed 7 bases and J shed 7 bases, with 11 bases lying between them. CDR3 in DNA: TGTGCCAGCACCCTGGCTGGGAATGAGCAGTTCTTC. Translating gives CASTLAGNEQFF.

The chain has TRBV28 and TRBJ2-3, with D unclear. The V gene lost 11 bases and the J gene lost 3 bases, with 12 bases spanning the gap. The germline V gene encodes CDR1 MDHEN and CDR2 SYDVKM. CDR3 size: 12 residues. The CDR3 sequence is CAAAGGTDTQYF. CDR3 sequence (DNA): TGTGCCGCTGCCGGTGGGACAGATACGCAGTATTTT.

This chain connects TRBV20-1 to TRBJ2-4; D not resolved. V was pared by 0 bases and J by 7 bases, with 4 bases between. Germline V lookup: CDR1 DFQATT, CDR2 SNEGSKA (reference sequence). This CDR3 is 11 amino acids long. For the CDR3, the DNA is TGCAGTGCTAGAGATCCCAACATTCAGTACTTC. Translating it yields CSARDPNIQYF.

The chain is built from TRBV5-8 and TRBJ2-7, with D unclear. This CDR3 contains 15 residues. Trimming took 4 bases from V and 4 from J, leaving 18 bases between them. Germline V gives CDR1 SGHTS, CDR2 YDEGEE. The CDR3 region is CASSQTPIRSYEQYF. As DNA, the CDR3 is TGTGCCAGCAGCCAGACACCTATCCGAAGTTACGAGCAGTACTTC.

This sequence joins TRBV7-2 and TRBJ1-1, with TRBD1 identical over 7 bases. V was clipped by 5 bases and J by 4 bases; unmatched bases: 7. Germline-derived CDR1 and CDR2 are SGHTA and FQGNSA. The CDR3 runs 14 residues. The CDR3 DNA sequence: TGTGCCAGCAGCGTGATGGACAGGCCCACTGAAGCTTTCTTT. As protein: CASSVMDRPTEAFF. Full variable domain (missing parts from reference TRBV7-2 and TRBJ1-1): GAGVSQSPSNKVTEKGKDVELRCDPISGHTALYWYRQSLGQGLEFLIYFQGNSAPDKSGLPSDRFSAERTGGSVSTLTIQRTQQEDSAVYLCASSVMDRPTEAFFGQGTRLTVV.

This clone was detected only a few times. The J gene is TRBJ1-2, the V gene TRBV5-1; TRBD1 aligns across 9 bases. V was clipped by 4 bases and J by 9 bases; unmatched bases: 10. Germline loops: CDR1 SGHRS, CDR2 YFSETQ. This CDR3 contains 14 residues. CDR3 DNA: TGCGCCAGCAGCCCGGGCGGGGGGACAGGGCGCTACACCTTC. The encoded protein is CASSPGGGTGRYTF.

V is TRBV19 and J is TRBJ2-1; 12 nucleotides line up with TRBD2. J was trimmed by 1 base and V by 8 bases; bases with no gene match: 12. The CDR3 is 18 residues long. Germline V lookup: CDR1 LNHDA, CDR2 SQIVND (reference sequence). The CDR3 DNA is TGTGCCAGTTCCTACGGGACTAGCGGGTACCGTTCCTACAATGAGCAGTTCTTC. It yields the protein CASSYGTSGYRSYNEQFF.